Listed below are T cell receptor beta chains from one sample, sequenced in a study of blood T cell repertoires in COVID-19. Sequenced by immunoSEQ multiplex PCR; TCRdb stores in-frame clones only, minus some. This table holds some 45,000 clones, roughly 87% found once. Sequencing input: peripheral blood. These receptor sequences come from a man aged 55 to 69 with active COVID-19. Both conserved end residues are part of each CDR3. D genes are given only for firm matches. Where a row states a size, it is once, few, many or the class of an expanded clone; other rows omit it.

d_call	v_call	j_call	clone_size	cdr3_aa	cdr3_nt
TRBD2	TRBV14	TRBJ2-3	.	CASSQDPILAGLDTQYF	TGTGCCAGCAGCCAAGACCCAATCCTAGCGGGGCTGGATACGCAGTATTTT
.	TRBV7-8	TRBJ1-1	once	CATIQGGAEAFF	TGTGCCACCATACAGGGAGGGGCTGAAGCTTTCTTT
.	TRBV4-3	TRBJ2-5	.	CASSHKRYGQTQETQYF	TGCGCCAGCAGCCATAAACGCTATGGACAGACTCAAGAGACCCAGTACTTC
TRBD1	TRBV7-9	TRBJ1-4	.	CASSLQPGQGNEKLFF	TGTGCCAGCAGCTTACAACCGGGACAGGGAAATGAAAAACTGTTTTTT
TRBD1	TRBV2	TRBJ1-5	.	CASGQGNQPQHF	TGTGCCAGCGGACAGGGCAATCAGCCCCAGCATTTT
.	TRBV6-1	TRBJ2-4	.	CASSETGLAKNIQYF	TGTGCCAGCAGTGAGACAGGACTAGCCAAAAACATTCAGTACTTC
TRBD1	TRBV29-1	TRBJ1-4	.	CSAGTGGASNEKLFF	TGCAGCGCTGGGACAGGGGGCGCCAGTAATGAAAAACTGTTTTTT
.	TRBV6-6	TRBJ2-1	medium-sized	CASSTGHYNEQFF	TGTGCCAGCAGCACAGGGCACTACAATGAGCAGTTCTTC
TRBD1	TRBV11-3	TRBJ2-7	.	CASSPRTGRSEQYF	TGTGCCAGCAGCCCCAGGACAGGGAGGAGCGAGCAGTACTTC
TRBD1	TRBV6-5	TRBJ1-6	.	CASSNRGAPLHF	TGTGCCAGCAGTAACAGGGGGGCACCCCTCCACTTT
TRBD2	TRBV2	TRBJ2-7	.	CASSEPRGREKSYEQYF	TGTGCCAGCAGTGAACCCCGCGGGCGGGAGAAGTCCTACGAGCAGTACTTC
.	TRBV19	TRBJ2-6	.	CASSINQGFVSGANVLTF	TGTGCCAGTAGTATAAACCAGGGGTTTGTCTCTGGGGCCAACGTCCTGACTTTC
TRBD1	TRBV18	TRBJ1-4	few	CASSADRGVKLFF	TGTGCCAGCTCAGCCGACAGGGGAGTAAAACTGTTTTTT
TRBD1	TRBV3-1/TRBV3-2	TRBJ2-1	.	CASSPGTGLNEQFF	TGTGCCAGCAGCCCCGGGACAGGACTAAATGAGCAGTTCTTC
TRBD1	TRBV19	TRBJ1-4	.	CASSFNRQGGNEKLFF	TGTGCCAGTAGTTTTAACCGACAGGGAGGTAATGAAAAACTGTTTTTT
TRBD1	TRBV2	TRBJ2-1	.	CASSPDRRSNEQFF	TGTGCCAGCAGTCCGGACAGGAGGTCCAATGAGCAGTTCTTC
.	TRBV21-1	TRBJ2-4	.	CASSKAGTGAKNIQYF	TGTGCCAGCAGCAAAGCGGGGACAGGGGCCAAAAACATTCAGTACTTC
TRBD1	TRBV28	TRBJ2-3	.	CASSSGDRVADTQYF	TGTGCCAGCAGTTCCGGGGACAGGGTCGCAGATACGCAGTATTTT
.	TRBV7-2	TRBJ1-5	.	CASSLDSGSNQPQHF	TGTGCCAGCAGCTTAGATTCCGGGAGCAATCAGCCCCAGCATTTT
TRBD1	TRBV19	TRBJ1-1	.	CASSPILGQKNTEAFF	TGTGCCAGTAGTCCAATCCTGGGACAGAAGAACACTGAAGCTTTCTTT
TRBD2	TRBV2	TRBJ2-7	.	CASKISGGASEQYF	TGTGCCAGCAAGATTAGCGGGGGGGCCTCCGAGCAGTACTTC
TRBD2	TRBV7-9	TRBJ2-2	.	CASSPIAGEGTGELFF	TGTGCCAGCAGCCCGATAGCGGGAGAAGGTACCGGGGAGCTGTTTTTT
.	TRBV6-1	TRBJ1-1	.	CASSDRTSNTEAFF	TGTGCCAGCAGTGACAGAACCTCGAACACTGAAGCTTTCTTT
.	TRBV18	TRBJ1-1	.	CASSPTRGNTEAFF	TGTGCCAGCTCACCAACGCGGGGGAACACTGAAGCTTTCTTT
.	TRBV28	TRBJ2-7	.	CASTLSGAYEQYF	TGTGCCAGCACCTTGTCGGGGGCCTACGAGCAGTACTTC
TRBD1	TRBV7-9	TRBJ1-5	.	CASSLGTGKLQPQHF	TGTGCCAGCAGCTTAGGGACAGGGAAGTTACAGCCCCAGCATTTT
TRBD1	TRBV19	TRBJ2-2	.	CASIRDRYTGELFF	TGTGCCAGTATCCGGGACAGGTACACCGGGGAGCTGTTTTTT
TRBD2	TRBV28	TRBJ2-1	once	CASNPGGGASYNEQFF	TGTGCCAGCAACCCCGGCGGGGGGGCCTCCTACAATGAGCAGTTCTTC
.	TRBV2	TRBJ2-5	.	CASSAGTAGVETQYF	TGTGCCAGCAGTGCTGGGACTGCGGGTGTGGAGACCCAGTACTTC
TRBD1	TRBV6-5	TRBJ1-3	few	CASTQGGFSGNTIYF	TGTGCCAGCACACAGGGGGGATTCTCTGGAAACACCATATATTTT
.	TRBV5-6	TRBJ1-3	.	CASSLAPGRGSGNTIYF	TGTGCCAGCAGCTTGGCCCCGGGGAGGGGCTCTGGAAACACCATATATTTT
.	TRBV29-1	TRBJ2-3	.	CSVEGPPRLSTDTQYF	TGCAGCGTTGAAGGGCCGCCTCGCCTTAGCACAGATACGCAGTATTTT
TRBD2	TRBV5-1	TRBJ2-1	once	CASSSDGGNLNEQFF	TGCGCCAGCAGCTCCGACGGGGGGAATCTCAATGAGCAGTTCTTC
.	TRBV5-6	TRBJ1-3	.	CASSLGPGSGNTIYF	TGTGCCAGCAGCTTGGGCCCAGGTTCTGGAAACACCATATATTTT
.	TRBV5-1	TRBJ1-2	once	CASSPDTGPFNYGYTF	TGCGCCAGCAGCCCGGATACAGGGCCGTTTAACTATGGCTACACCTTC
TRBD1	TRBV5-1	TRBJ2-2	.	CASSLHRDRAPGELFF	TGCGCCAGCAGCTTACACCGGGACAGGGCCCCCGGGGAGCTGTTTTTT
TRBD2	TRBV7-6	TRBJ2-3	.	CASSPSGGSTDTQYF	TGTGCCAGCAGCCCCAGCGGGGGGAGCACAGATACGCAGTATTTT
TRBD1	TRBV6-5	TRBJ2-5	.	CASTRDRGQETQYF	TGTGCCAGCACCCGGGACAGGGGGCAAGAGACCCAGTACTTC
TRBD2	TRBV9	TRBJ2-3	.	CASSVGPGLATDTQYF	TGTGCCAGCAGCGTAGGGCCGGGACTAGCGACAGATACGCAGTATTTT
TRBD1	TRBV7-2	TRBJ1-6	.	CASSLGQGGNSPLHF	TGTGCCAGCAGCTTAGGACAGGGGGGTAATTCACCCCTCCACTTT
TRBD1	TRBV19	TRBJ1-2	.	CASRGTGGDGYTF	TGTGCCAGTAGAGGGACAGGGGGAGATGGCTACACCTTC
.	TRBV28	TRBJ2-3	.	CASTSWGRGGTDTQYF	TGTGCCAGCACCTCTTGGGGCAGGGGAGGCACAGATACGCAGTATTTT
TRBD1	TRBV6-5	TRBJ1-6	.	CASSPWTGNNSPLHF	TGTGCCAGCAGTCCGTGGACAGGGAACAATTCACCCCTCCACTTT
.	TRBV4-1	TRBJ1-5	.	CASSQGQFNQPQHF	TGCGCCAGCAGCCAAGGTCAGTTCAATCAGCCCCAGCATTTT
.	TRBV19	TRBJ2-1	.	CASTPGSYNEQFF	TGTGCCAGTACTCCCGGGTCCTACAATGAGCAGTTCTTC
TRBD1	TRBV18	TRBJ1-3	.	CASRQGKAGNTIYF	TGTGCCAGCCGACAGGGAAAAGCTGGAAACACCATATATTTT
.	TRBV29-1	TRBJ2-1	.	CSVVEGYEQFF	TGCAGCGTTGTGGAGGGGTATGAGCAGTTCTTC
TRBD2	TRBV11-2	TRBJ2-5	.	CASSAFLAGEHQETQYF	TGTGCCAGCAGCGCATTCCTAGCGGGGGAACACCAAGAGACCCAGTACTTC
.	TRBV7-9	TRBJ2-2	once	CASSLVQGSNTGELFF	TGTGCCAGCAGCTTAGTGCAGGGTTCGAACACCGGGGAGCTGTTTTTT
.	TRBV19	TRBJ1-2	.	CASVEQGERGYTF	TGTGCCAGTGTCGAACAGGGAGAACGCGGCTACACCTTC
.	TRBV7-2	TRBJ1-1	.	CASSPRSRNTEAFF	TGTGCCAGCAGCCCCCGGAGCAGGAACACTGAAGCTTTCTTT
.	TRBV5-1	TRBJ2-2	.	CASSSLGTGELFF	TGCGCCAGCAGCTCTCTAGGTACCGGGGAGCTGTTTTTT
.	TRBV7-2	TRBJ2-7	.	CASSLEQGREQYF	TGTGCCAGCAGCTTAGAGCAGGGGCGCGAGCAGTACTTC
.	TRBV11-1	TRBJ1-5	once	CASSLERGSNQPQHF	TGTGCCAGCAGCTTAGAGAGGGGGAGCAATCAGCCCCAGCATTTT
TRBD1	TRBV10-3	TRBJ1-1	.	CAISGSQVFARGDTEAFF	TGTGCCATCAGTGGTAGTCAAGTATTTGCCAGGGGGGACACTGAAGCTTTCTTT
TRBD2	TRBV27	TRBJ2-5	.	CASSDTSGDSQETQYF	TGTGCCAGCAGTGACACTAGCGGAGACTCCCAAGAGACCCAGTACTTC
TRBD1	TRBV5-4	TRBJ1-3	.	CASSLGTGAGNTIYF	TGTGCCAGCAGCCTCGGGACAGGGGCTGGAAACACCATATATTTT